The clone carrying this T cell receptor beta chain appeared many times. Its specificity is not known. TCRdb recomputed calls from the PCR reads with MiXCR, one row per CDR3 protein. The table shows roughly 30,000 distinct CDR3 sequences, with 40% to 60% occurring only once. These data are taken from a study of esophageal squamous cell carcinoma under preoperative chemotherapy. General study results and limits: Peripheral T cells migrating into the tumor appeared to partly supply post-treatment tumor-infiltrating lymphocytes. Abundant clones tended to shrink rather than expand after paclitaxel-nedaplatin.

Noted time point: before preoperative PTX-NDP chemotherapy. Before surgery, patients were given preoperative paclitaxel-nedaplatin chemotherapy. V lost 3 bases, J lost 6 bases, and 17 bases lay in between. Per germline, CDR1 SEHNR and CDR2 FQNEAQ (reference sequence). The CDR3 spans 15 residues. This receptor was identified in a human donor with esophageal squamous cell carcinoma. The donor label of this sample is uncertain. The sample was collected from a patient given preoperative chemotherapy. This rearrangement joins TRBV7-9 to TRBJ1-2; perhaps TRBD1 as D (5 bases). In DNA, the CDR3 is TGTGCCAGCAGCTTTCGGGGGTCCAGGGTAGATGGCTACACCTTC. This gives the protein CASSFRGSRVDGYTF.